This is a list of T cell receptor beta chains from one sample in a study of T cells in tuberculosis. Libraries were prepared by immunoSEQ multiplex PCR; TCRdb keeps only in-frame clonotypes and omits some of them. Seen here are roughly 33,000 clones, roughly nine tenths observed once, and the top ten hold 2.2%. Source material: PBMCs. These receptors originate from a donor aged 10-29 years with latent tuberculosis or without tuberculosis infection. CDR3s include the opening cysteine and the closing phenylalanine or tryptophan. The order of the fields is D gene, J gene, V gene, clone size, CDR3 DNA, CDR3 protein. D genes are given only for firm matches. Size is stated for part of the rows, as once, few or many counts, or as a class when the clone is expanded.

. | TRBJ1-2 | TRBV6-4 | . | TGTGCCAGCAGTGCAACCGGGGAGAGGGGGGGCTACACCTTC | CASSATGERGGYTF
TRBD2 | TRBJ2-5 | TRBV10-3 | . | TGTGCCACACGGGTGGCGGGGGAAGAGACCCAGTACTTC | CATRVAGEETQYF
. | TRBJ1-2 | TRBV11-1 | few | TGTGCCAGCAGCCGGAGTCGGGATTATGGCTACACCTTC | CASSRSRDYGYTF
. | TRBJ2-2 | TRBV25-1 | . | TGTGCCAGCAGCTTACAGGGTAGAGACACCGGGGAGCTGTTTTTT | CASSLQGRDTGELFF
. | TRBJ1-6 | TRBV4-3 | . | TGCGCCAGCAGCCAGTACCCCCGGACATTGAAAGATTCACCCCTCCACTTT | CASSQYPRTLKDSPLHF
. | TRBJ2-2 | TRBV9 | . | TGTGCCAGCAGCGTAGCATTATGGCAGCAGGGTCTAACCGGGGAGCTGTTTTTT | CASSVALWQQGLTGELFF
. | TRBJ2-7 | TRBV10-3 | few | TGTGCCTTAAGACAGGTCGGGACCTACGAGCAGTACTTC | CALRQVGTYEQYF
. | TRBJ2-6 | TRBV6-6 | . | TGTGCCAGCAGCCCCTTCTCTGGGGCCAACGTCCTGACTTTC | CASSPFSGANVLTF
TRBD1 | TRBJ1-4 | TRBV7-2 | . | TGTGCCAGCAGCTTCAACAGGGGAGCAGATGAAAAACTGTTTTTT | CASSFNRGADEKLFF
TRBD1 | TRBJ2-7 | TRBV4-1 | . | TGCGCCAGCAGCCCGTGGACAGGGGGCTACGAGCAGTACTTC | CASSPWTGGYEQYF
. | TRBJ2-3 | TRBV7-9 | . | TGTGCCAGCAGCCAACCAACTAGGTCGGGGACAGATACGCAGTATTTT | CASSQPTRSGTDTQYF
. | TRBJ2-3 | TRBV9 | . | TGTGCCAGCAGCGTAGAGGTTAGCGGTGTGTGGGATACGCAGTATTTT | CASSVEVSGVWDTQYF
TRBD2 | TRBJ2-3 | TRBV19 | . | TGTGCCAGTAGTATGACTAGCGGGTTCACAGATACGCAGTATTTT | CASSMTSGFTDTQYF
TRBD1 | TRBJ2-7 | TRBV29-1 | . | TGCAGCGTTGAAGGCCAACAGGGGGCGTCGCCCTACGAGCAGTACTTC | CSVEGQQGASPYEQYF
TRBD2 | TRBJ2-1 | TRBV19 | . | TGTGCCAGTAGCCGGCGGGAGGGAACCTACAATGAGCAGTTCTTC | CASSRREGTYNEQFF
TRBD1 | TRBJ2-1 | TRBV19 | . | TGTGCCAGTAGTATGGGGACAGGGGGCTACAATGAGCAGTTCTTC | CASSMGTGGYNEQFF
TRBD1 | TRBJ2-7 | TRBV19 | . | TGTGCCAGTAGTGTGACAGGGGGATCATACGAGCAGTACTTC | CASSVTGGSYEQYF
. | TRBJ2-7 | TRBV4-1 | . | TGCGCCAGCAGCTTACAGGGAATTGACTACGAGCAGTACTTC | CASSLQGIDYEQYF
. | TRBJ1-2 | TRBV7-6 | . | TGTGCCAGCAGCTCTAGGGGCCGGAGGGATAAGCATGGCTACACCTTC | CASSSRGRRDKHGYTF
. | TRBJ2-7 | TRBV15 | . | TGTGCCACCAGCAGGGCCGGCGGGCCAAACTCCTACGAGCAGTACTTC | CATSRAGGPNSYEQYF
TRBD2 | TRBJ2-3 | TRBV4-3 | . | TGCGCCAGCAGCCAAGAAGTTCCACTAGCGGGGGACCTCACAGATACGCAGTATTTT | CASSQEVPLAGDLTDTQYF
. | TRBJ1-4 | TRBV5-6 | . | TGTGCCAGCAGCCCCCGGCGGTTATCGAATGAAAAACTGTTTTTT | CASSPRRLSNEKLFF
. | TRBJ1-5 | TRBV2 | few | TGTGCCAGCAGTCGCGATCAGCCCCAGCATTTT | CASSRDQPQHF
. | TRBJ2-7 | TRBV6-1 | . | TGTGCCAGCAGCTCCTTTAATCTGGGCGAACAGTACTTC | CASSSFNLGEQYF
TRBD2 | TRBJ2-7 | TRBV6-1 | . | TGTGCCAGCAGTGGATTAGCGGGGGGGAACGAGCAGTACTTC | CASSGLAGGNEQYF
TRBD1 | TRBJ1-1 | TRBV7-2 | once | TGTGCCAGCAGCCATAGAGGCCAGGGGGCGAGGAACACTGAAGCTTTCTTT | CASSHRGQGARNTEAFF
. | TRBJ1-5 | TRBV19 | once | TGTGCCAGTAGTATTTATAGTACAGCAAATCAGCCCCAGCATTTT | CASSIYSTANQPQHF
. | TRBJ2-1 | TRBV5-1 | . | TGCGCCAGCAGCTTGGCTGGGCAGCAGTTCTTC | CASSLAGQQFF
TRBD2 | TRBJ2-5 | TRBV9 | . | TGTGCCAGCAGCGTAGAGGGTTGGGGAGGGAGGGAGACCCAGTACTTC | CASSVEGWGGRETQYF
TRBD1 | TRBJ1-2 | TRBV7-3 | . | TGTGCCAGCAGCTTAAGTGGGACAGGGGACCATGGCTACACCTTC | CASSLSGTGDHGYTF
. | TRBJ1-2 | TRBV28 | . | TGTGCCAGCATGAGAGTGGTCTATGGCTACACCTTC | CASMRVVYGYTF
TRBD1 | TRBJ2-1 | TRBV25-1 | . | TGTGCCAGCAGTGAATTCGAGGGGGCGAATACACTCTTC | CASSEFEGANTLF
. | TRBJ1-2 | TRBV7-2 | . | TGTGCCAGCAGACCCAGCCGGGGTTTCGGGGGCTACACCTTC | CASRPSRGFGGYTF
. | TRBJ1-5 | TRBV4-1 | . | TGCGCCAGCAGCCAAGACCCCAGAGGGCAGCCCCAGCATTTT | CASSQDPRGQPQHF
. | TRBJ1-2 | TRBV5-6 | . | TGTGCCAGCAGCCAATTCCGGGACTCGGGCTACACCTTC | CASSQFRDSGYTF
TRBD2 | TRBJ2-2 | TRBV5-1 | . | TGCGCCAGCAGCTTGGAAGTAGCGGGAGGGGCCGGGGAGCTGTTTTTT | CASSLEVAGGAGELFF
. | TRBJ1-2 | TRBV28 | . | TGTGCCAGCAGCCCTAGGACAGCAAACTATGGCTACACCTTC | CASSPRTANYGYTF
. | TRBJ1-6 | TRBV6-1 | . | TGTGCCAGCTGGAGGGCGTATAATTCACCCCTCCACTTT | CASWRAYNSPLHF
. | TRBJ1-5 | TRBV7-9 | . | TGTGCCAGCAGCCCATGGGACACGAATCAGCCCCAGCATTTT | CASSPWDTNQPQHF
TRBD2 | TRBJ2-2 | TRBV7-9 | . | TGTGCCAGCAGTTCTAGCGGGAGAAGGACCGGGGAGCTGTTTTTT | CASSSSGRRTGELFF
TRBD2 | TRBJ2-1 | TRBV15 | . | TGTGCCACCAGCAGAGCGGGGGGCTACAATGAGCAGTTCTTC | CATSRAGGYNEQFF
. | TRBJ2-2 | TRBV9 | . | TGTGCCAGCAGCGCAGACCTAGGACAGAACACCGGGGAGCTGTTTTTT | CASSADLGQNTGELFF
TRBD2 | TRBJ2-7 | TRBV7-2 | . | TGTGCCAGCAGCTTAAACGGGAGGAGCTCCTACGAGCAGTACTTC | CASSLNGRSSYEQYF
. | TRBJ2-7 | TRBV27 | once | TGTGCCAGCAGTTTTATAGGGGGAGACTACGAGCAGTACTTC | CASSFIGGDYEQYF
. | TRBJ1-6 | TRBV5-4 | . | TGTGCCAGCAGCATTTCACACTCCTATAATTCACCCCTCCACTTT | CASSISHSYNSPLHF
. | TRBJ1-4 | TRBV25-1 | once | TGTGCCAGCGTGCAGGGTGGGGGCGAAAAACTGTTTTTT | CASVQGGGEKLFF
TRBD1 | TRBJ2-1 | TRBV7-3 | . | TGTGCCAGCAGCTTAAGTGGAGGGACAGGTCGACCCGAGCAGTTCTTC | CASSLSGGTGRPEQFF
TRBD1 | TRBJ1-1 | TRBV29-1 | . | TGCAGCGTTCGGACAGGGGCGGGGACTGAAGCTTTCTTT | CSVRTGAGTEAFF
TRBD1 | TRBJ1-4 | TRBV18 | . | TGTGCCAGCTCAAGGGGACAGGGGAGTACTAATGAAAAACTGTTTTTT | CASSRGQGSTNEKLFF
. | TRBJ2-6 | TRBV5-1 | . | TGCGCCAGCAGCTTGGACAGCTCTGGGGCCAACGTCCTGACTTTC | CASSLDSSGANVLTF
. | TRBJ2-3 | TRBV9 | . | TGTGCCAGCAGCGTAAACGCAGGGGGGTCGCAGTATTTT | CASSVNAGGSQYF
. | TRBJ2-7 | TRBV15 | . | TGTGCCACCAGCCTAATCCCCGCCGGGACACCCTACGAGCAGTACTTC | CATSLIPAGTPYEQYF
. | TRBJ1-1 | TRBV7-9 | . | TGTGCCAGCAGCACCGGGACATCGGACACTGAAGCTTTCTTT | CASSTGTSDTEAFF
. | TRBJ2-1 | TRBV4-1 | few | TGCGCCAGCAGCCAAGCAGGGGTCAATGAGCAGTTCTTC | CASSQAGVNEQFF
. | TRBJ2-2 | TRBV7-8 | . | TGTGCCAGCAGCTTAAGGACAGTCCGCAACGGGGAGCTGTTTTTT | CASSLRTVRNGELFF